This TCR beta chain is from a study of blood T cell repertoires in COVID-19. Study information: Researchers got acute and convalescent COVID-19 samples from the United States, Italy and Spain. Nucleic acid was either cDNA or gDNA, and it came from T cells, B-cell-depleted T cells, or PBMCs.

The germline V gene has CDR1 SGHTA and CDR2 FQGNSA. The CDR3 has 15 residues. Trimming cost V 1 base and J 0 bases, with 8 bases left between them. Sequenced by immunoSEQ multiplex PCR; TCRdb stores in-frame clones only, minus some. The sample contains fewer than 250,000 clones, 80% to 90% of which appear only once. V and J are TRBV7-2 and TRBJ2-3, with a weak D call TRBD1 (6 bases). This receptor was taken from a woman aged 40 to 49 with acute COVID-19. Sequenced material: PBMCs or T cells enriched from blood (not recorded which). CDR3 in amino acids: CASSLDGTSTDTQYF. CDR3 coding DNA: TGTGCCAGCAGCTTAGACGGGACAAGCACAGATACGCAGTATTTT.